Listed below are T cell receptor beta chains from one sample, sequenced in a study of T cell responses to AZD1222 COVID-19 vaccine. The assay was immunoSEQ multiplex PCR, and TCRdb's table has in-frame clones only and misses some. This sample has 65,000 to 75,000 clones; approximately 80% occur once, and the top ten carry 21%. This specimen consisted of peripheral blood, obtained on day 0 of AZD1222 vaccination. These TCRs come from an adult in good health. Both conserved end residues are part of each CDR3. The D gene is left open where the match is weak. The size entry is marked missing in some rows and otherwise reads once, few, many or a size class.

size: NA
V: TRBV28
J: TRBJ1-2
D: NA
DNA: TGTGCCAGCAGTTTAAGTCAGCCAAGGGCTATATTCTACACCTTC
CDR3: CASSLSQPRAIFYTF

size: NA
V: TRBV15
J: TRBJ2-3
D: TRBD2
DNA: TGTGCCACCAGCAGAGGGCTAGCGGAGCCCCCGGATACGCAGTATTTT
CDR3: CATSRGLAEPPDTQYF

size: NA
V: TRBV7-9
J: TRBJ2-2
D: TRBD1
DNA: TGTGCCAGCAGCCGCCGGGTTAGACAGGGGGCTGACACCGGGGAGCTGTTTTTT
CDR3: CASSRRVRQGADTGELFF

size: NA
V: TRBV7-9
J: TRBJ2-5
D: NA
DNA: TGTGCCAGCAGCTTATATCGGACAGTCCAAGAGACCCAGTACTTC
CDR3: CASSLYRTVQETQYF

size: NA
V: TRBV7-2
J: TRBJ2-1
D: TRBD2
DNA: TGTGCCAGCAGCTTAGGACTAGCGGGGGGTGCGGAGCAGTTCTTC
CDR3: CASSLGLAGGAEQFF

size: NA
V: TRBV9
J: TRBJ2-7
D: NA
DNA: TGTGCCAGCAGCCCCTACCCCAGCTCCTACGAGCAGTACTTC
CDR3: CASSPYPSSYEQYF

size: NA
V: TRBV11-2
J: TRBJ2-1
D: NA
DNA: TGTGCCAGCAGCTTAGGGGACTCGTTGGATGAGCAGTTCTTC
CDR3: CASSLGDSLDEQFF

size: few
V: TRBV9
J: TRBJ2-7
D: NA
DNA: TGTGCCAGCAGCGTCCAGGGTTCCTCCTACGAGCAGTACTTC
CDR3: CASSVQGSSYEQYF

size: NA
V: TRBV2
J: TRBJ2-5
D: TRBD2
DNA: TGTGCCAGCCAGCCGCCGTGGTTGGCTAGCGGGGGCCAAGAGACCCAGTACTTC
CDR3: CASQPPWLASGGQETQYF

size: NA
V: TRBV4-3
J: TRBJ2-6
D: TRBD1
DNA: TGCGCCTGCAGCCCCCGAGGTACCGGGACAGGGTCTAGCTCTGGGGCCAACGTCCTGACTTTC
CDR3: CACSPRGTGTGSSSGANVLTF

size: NA
V: TRBV30
J: TRBJ1-6
D: NA
DNA: TGTGCCTGGAGTAGTGGTATAGGGTCACCCCTCCACTTT
CDR3: CAWSSGIGSPLHF

size: NA
V: TRBV7-8
J: TRBJ2-7
D: TRBD1
DNA: TGTGCCAGCAGCCCTACTTACAGGGGGGAAAGATCTGACGAGCAGTACTTC
CDR3: CASSPTYRGERSDEQYF

size: NA
V: TRBV7-8
J: TRBJ1-1
D: TRBD1
DNA: TGTGCCAGCAGCGTGACAGGGGAGAACACTGAAGCTTTCTTT
CDR3: CASSVTGENTEAFF

size: once
V: TRBV5-6
J: TRBJ1-4
D: NA
DNA: TGTGCCAGCAGCTTTAGGGGGGCTAATGAAAAACTGTTTTTT
CDR3: CASSFRGANEKLFF

size: NA
V: TRBV7-2
J: TRBJ2-2
D: NA
DNA: TGTGCCAGCAGCGACGGTTACACCGGGGAGCTGTTTTTT
CDR3: CASSDGYTGELFF

size: NA
V: TRBV3-1/TRBV3-2
J: TRBJ1-2
D: NA
DNA: TGTGCCAGCAGCCAAGCGGCGGGGTATGGCTACACCTTC
CDR3: CASSQAAGYGYTF

size: NA
V: TRBV7-9
J: TRBJ1-2
D: NA
DNA: TGTGCCAGCAAGAACAGGGAGGTTGGTGGCTACACCTTC
CDR3: CASKNREVGGYTF

size: NA
V: TRBV28
J: TRBJ2-2
D: TRBD2
DNA: TGTGCCACTACCTGGACTAGCGGGAACACCGGGGAGCTGTTTTTT
CDR3: CATTWTSGNTGELFF

size: NA
V: TRBV15
J: TRBJ2-1
D: TRBD2
DNA: TGTGCCACCAGCAGAATCGGGGGGAACAACGATGAGCAGTTCTTC
CDR3: CATSRIGGNNDEQFF

size: once
V: TRBV30
J: TRBJ1-2
D: NA
DNA: TGTGCCTGGAGTGCGGGGGACGGCCTGCGCTACACCTTC
CDR3: CAWSAGDGLRYTF

size: NA
V: TRBV11-2
J: TRBJ2-1
D: TRBD1
DNA: TGTGCCAGCAGCCCACAGGGGGGCTCCTACAATGAGCAGTTCTTC
CDR3: CASSPQGGSYNEQFF

size: NA
V: TRBV5-8
J: TRBJ1-6
D: TRBD1
DNA: TGTGCCAGCAGCTTGGGGAAGGGGGCATTGTATTCACCCCTCCACTTT
CDR3: CASSLGKGALYSPLHF

size: few
V: TRBV28
J: TRBJ2-4
D: NA
DNA: TGTGCCAGCAGTTTGCTCCTTAACATTCAGTACTTC
CDR3: CASSLLLNIQYF

size: many
V: TRBV7-2
J: TRBJ1-1
D: TRBD1
DNA: TGTGCCAGCAGCCGTTGGGACAGGGTTTCTGGCGAAGCTTTCTTT
CDR3: CASSRWDRVSGEAFF

size: NA
V: TRBV28
J: TRBJ1-6
D: TRBD1
DNA: TGTGCCAGCACCACGCCTGGGACAGGGAGTAATTCACCCCTCCACTTT
CDR3: CASTTPGTGSNSPLHF

size: NA
V: TRBV11-3
J: TRBJ2-4
D: TRBD1
DNA: TGTGCCAGCAGCTTAGAAGGGGGCTCGGACATTCAGTACTTC
CDR3: CASSLEGGSDIQYF

size: NA
V: TRBV10-1
J: TRBJ1-1
D: NA
DNA: TGCGCCAGCAGCCCCGACAGATACATGAACACTGAAGCTTTCTTT
CDR3: CASSPDRYMNTEAFF

size: NA
V: TRBV19
J: TRBJ1-2
D: NA
DNA: TGTGCCAGTAGTATCGTCTCAAACTATGGCTACACCTTC
CDR3: CASSIVSNYGYTF

size: NA
V: TRBV9
J: TRBJ1-1
D: NA
DNA: TGTGCCAGCAGCGTTGTTATGAACACTGAAGCTTTCTTT
CDR3: CASSVVMNTEAFF

size: medium-sized
V: TRBV14
J: TRBJ1-1
D: NA
DNA: TGTGCCAGCAGCCCACAAAGGGGGAGGAACACTGAAGCTTTCTTT
CDR3: CASSPQRGRNTEAFF

size: NA
V: TRBV2
J: TRBJ2-7
D: TRBD2
DNA: TGTGCCAGCAGTGAAACGGGAGGGCCTTACGAGCAGTACTTC
CDR3: CASSETGGPYEQYF

size: NA
V: TRBV27
J: TRBJ1-6
D: NA
DNA: TGTGCCAGCAAGGAGGGATTCTATTCACCCCTCCACTTT
CDR3: CASKEGFYSPLHF

size: NA
V: TRBV6-1
J: TRBJ1-2
D: NA
DNA: TGTGCCAGCAGTGAACTCAGAATCGCAGGAGGCTACACCTTC
CDR3: CASSELRIAGGYTF

size: NA
V: TRBV12-5
J: TRBJ1-1
D: NA
DNA: TGTGCTAGTGGTTTGGTACGGAGGGGAAAGAACACTGAAGCTTTCTTT
CDR3: CASGLVRRGKNTEAFF

size: NA
V: TRBV28
J: TRBJ2-7
D: TRBD1
DNA: TGTGCCAGCAGTTTGGTACAGGGGGCGAGAGAGCAGTACTTC
CDR3: CASSLVQGAREQYF

size: NA
V: TRBV28
J: TRBJ2-2
D: NA
DNA: TGTGCCAGCAGTTTTGGGGGGCGCGGGGGTACCGGGGAGCTGTTTTTT
CDR3: CASSFGGRGGTGELFF

size: NA
V: TRBV3-1/TRBV3-2
J: TRBJ2-1
D: NA
DNA: TGTGCCAGCAGCCCCCTGGGGAGCTCCTACAATGAGCAGTTCTTC
CDR3: CASSPLGSSYNEQFF

size: NA
V: TRBV2
J: TRBJ2-5
D: NA
DNA: TGTGCCAGCAGGGCTACTAGCTCCGAGACCCAGTACTTC
CDR3: CASRATSSETQYF

size: NA
V: TRBV24-1
J: TRBJ2-5
D: NA
DNA: TGTGCCACCAGTGATATGGGTTCAGAGACCCAGTACTTC
CDR3: CATSDMGSETQYF

size: NA
V: TRBV28
J: TRBJ2-6
D: NA
DNA: TGTGCCAGCAGACACCGGGACATGACCTCTGGGGCCAACGTCCTGACTTTC
CDR3: CASRHRDMTSGANVLTF

size: NA
V: TRBV24-1
J: TRBJ2-1
D: NA
DNA: TGTGCCACCAGTGACGTCCAAGAGAGGGATGAGCAGTTCTTC
CDR3: CATSDVQERDEQFF

size: NA
V: TRBV19
J: TRBJ1-5
D: NA
DNA: TGTGCCAGTAGTGTACGAGGGGGGGCTAATCAGCCCCAGCATTTT
CDR3: CASSVRGGANQPQHF

size: NA
V: TRBV10-2
J: TRBJ2-1
D: NA
DNA: TGCGCCAGCAGTCTGTTAGCGGAATATCGGGCTGAGCAGTTCTTC
CDR3: CASSLLAEYRAEQFF

size: NA
V: TRBV18
J: TRBJ1-3
D: NA
DNA: TGTGCCAGCTCACTAGACGGCTCTGGAAACACCATATATTTT
CDR3: CASSLDGSGNTIYF

size: NA
V: TRBV5-5
J: TRBJ1-3
D: NA
DNA: TGTGCCAGCAGCTTGATTGAGGGGCTTGACACCATATATTTT
CDR3: CASSLIEGLDTIYF

size: NA
V: TRBV19
J: TRBJ2-7
D: NA
DNA: TGTGCCAGTAGTATAGACTATTCGACCTACGAGCAGTACTTC
CDR3: CASSIDYSTYEQYF

size: few
V: TRBV6-1
J: TRBJ2-7
D: NA
DNA: TGTGCCAGCAGTGATCGGGGTTCGAGCGAGCAGTACTTC
CDR3: CASSDRGSSEQYF

size: NA
V: TRBV5-1
J: TRBJ1-2
D: NA
DNA: TGCGCCAGCAGTCCCCTCGAGATTGACGGCTACACCTTC
CDR3: CASSPLEIDGYTF

size: NA
V: TRBV28
J: TRBJ2-7
D: NA
DNA: NA
CDR3: CASSFGPGGTYEQYF

size: NA
V: TRBV18
J: TRBJ1-6
D: NA
DNA: TGTGCCAGCTCGCAGGAAGGGATTTCTTCACCCCTCCACTTT
CDR3: CASSQEGISSPLHF

size: NA
V: TRBV21-1
J: TRBJ2-7
D: NA
DNA: TGTGCCAGCAGCAAAGTGGACGAGCAGTACTTC
CDR3: CASSKVDEQYF

size: NA
V: TRBV11-2
J: TRBJ1-3
D: NA
DNA: TGTGCCAGCAGCCCGGACGTACCCTTCTCTGGAAACACCATATATTTT
CDR3: CASSPDVPFSGNTIYF

size: few
V: TRBV2
J: TRBJ2-5
D: TRBD2
DNA: TGTGCCAGCCGCGGGGGGGCAAGGGGGACCCAGTACTTC
CDR3: CASRGGARGTQYF